This TCR beta chain was captured in a study of identical twins. Findings of the study overall: Clonotypes of the beta chain that were abundant in cord blood carried fewer insertions (memory repertoires showed none). Conclusions rested on cross-sectional statistics rather than following the same donors.

TCRdb independently ran MiXCR on the 5' RACE reads; one entry per CDR3 protein. Here the sample spans 1.5 million to 2 million distinct CDR3 sequences, roughly a third being singletons. Note on this clonotype: As yet, its antigen is unknown.

With 0 bases clipped from V and 3 bases from J, the junction kept 5 bases outside the gene matches. The CDR3 runs to 15 residues. The germline gives CDR1 KGHSH, CDR2 LQKENI. Each donor (without exception) was a healthy Caucasian. V gene TRBV18 combines with J gene TRBJ2-7; 7 nucleotides line up with TRBD1. The specimen sequenced was cord blood. This TCR was recovered from a newborn girl in good health. CDR3 protein: CASSPPRQGLYEQYF. The CDR3 nucleotides are TGTGCCAGCTCACCACCCCGACAGGGCCTCTACGAGCAGTACTTC.